The rows below give T cell receptor beta chains drawn from one sample of a study of post-analysis software for immune sequencing data. TCRdb used MiXCR to reprocess the PCR reads, holding one entry per CDR3 protein. There are 430,000 or so distinct CDR3 sequences in the sample; 39% occur only once, and 6% to 9% lies in the top ten. The sample taken for sequencing was blood. All receptors come from a girl aged 2 to 9 with multiple sclerosis. Each CDR3 is given without its conserved first and last residue. The order of the fields is CDR3 protein, J gene, V gene, CDR3 length, D gene. The D gene is left open where the match is weak.

CDR3aa: ASSPSGVDEQY
j_gene: TRBJ2-7
v_gene: TRBV27
len: 11
d_gene: TRBD2

CDR3aa: ASSLVTHTEAF
j_gene: TRBJ1-1
v_gene: TRBV5-1
len: 11
d_gene: -

CDR3aa: ASSQGLGGEQF
j_gene: TRBJ2-1
v_gene: TRBV3-1
len: 11
d_gene: -

CDR3aa: SALSPGQGAGETQY
j_gene: TRBJ2-5
v_gene: TRBV29-1
len: 14
d_gene: TRBD1

CDR3aa: ASSEQAGPLYEQF
j_gene: TRBJ2-1
v_gene: TRBV5-1
len: 13
d_gene: -

CDR3aa: ASSMGLSYEQY
j_gene: TRBJ2-7
v_gene: TRBV7-3
len: 11
d_gene: -

CDR3aa: ASSLQGSTAETQY
j_gene: TRBJ2-5
v_gene: TRBV7-2
len: 13
d_gene: -

CDR3aa: ASRGTALSNEKLF
j_gene: TRBJ1-4
v_gene: TRBV3-1
len: 13
d_gene: -

CDR3aa: ASSYEGLKAETQY
j_gene: TRBJ2-5
v_gene: TRBV6-2/TRBV6-3
len: 13
d_gene: -

CDR3aa: ASSSLLGQGEAF
j_gene: TRBJ1-1
v_gene: TRBV9
len: 12
d_gene: -

CDR3aa: ASRSNQLGTYNEQF
j_gene: TRBJ2-1
v_gene: TRBV12-3/TRBV12-4
len: 14
d_gene: -

CDR3aa: SLWRGSDTQY
j_gene: TRBJ2-3
v_gene: TRBV29-1
len: 10
d_gene: -

CDR3aa: SARDWDQSSYEQY
j_gene: TRBJ2-7
v_gene: TRBV20-1
len: 13
d_gene: -

CDR3aa: ATSGGTRRETQY
j_gene: TRBJ2-5
v_gene: TRBV15
len: 12
d_gene: -

CDR3aa: ATSRERGTGCT
j_gene: TRBJ1-2
v_gene: TRBV15
len: 11
d_gene: -

CDR3aa: SAIRTGFGTDTQY
j_gene: TRBJ2-3
v_gene: TRBV20-1
len: 13
d_gene: TRBD1

CDR3aa: ASSPTFRETQY
j_gene: TRBJ2-5
v_gene: TRBV7-6
len: 11
d_gene: -

CDR3aa: SARAPVGIYEQY
j_gene: TRBJ2-7
v_gene: TRBV20-1
len: 12
d_gene: -

CDR3aa: ATSERNGGQVADTQY
j_gene: TRBJ2-3
v_gene: TRBV15
len: 15
d_gene: -

CDR3aa: ASSETETRQGGYEQY
j_gene: TRBJ2-7
v_gene: TRBV2
len: 15
d_gene: -

CDR3aa: AISESRDKQY
j_gene: TRBJ2-7
v_gene: TRBV10-3
len: 10
d_gene: -

CDR3aa: ASSPQWRGINEQF
j_gene: TRBJ2-1
v_gene: TRBV3-1
len: 13
d_gene: -

CDR3aa: ATQTGGAYEQY
j_gene: -
v_gene: TRBV7-4
len: 11
d_gene: -